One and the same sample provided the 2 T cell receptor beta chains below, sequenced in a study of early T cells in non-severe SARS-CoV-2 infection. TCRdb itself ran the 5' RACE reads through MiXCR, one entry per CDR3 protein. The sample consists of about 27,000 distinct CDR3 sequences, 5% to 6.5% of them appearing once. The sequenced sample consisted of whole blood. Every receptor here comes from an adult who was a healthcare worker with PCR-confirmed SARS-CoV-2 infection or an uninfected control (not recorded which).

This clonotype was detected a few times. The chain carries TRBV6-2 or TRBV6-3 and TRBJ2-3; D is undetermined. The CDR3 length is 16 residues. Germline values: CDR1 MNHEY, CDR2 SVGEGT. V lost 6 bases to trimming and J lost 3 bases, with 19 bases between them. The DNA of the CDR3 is TGTGCCAGCAGCTCACCAGCATACCCCGGGACAGATACGCAGTATTTT. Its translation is CASSSPAYPGTDTQYF.

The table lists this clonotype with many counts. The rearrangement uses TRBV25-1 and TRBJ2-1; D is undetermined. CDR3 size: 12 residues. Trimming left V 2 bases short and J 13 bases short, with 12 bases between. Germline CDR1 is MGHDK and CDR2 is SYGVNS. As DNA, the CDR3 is TGTGCCAGCAGTGAAATCTGGCCGGACCAGTTCTTC. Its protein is CASSEIWPDQFF.